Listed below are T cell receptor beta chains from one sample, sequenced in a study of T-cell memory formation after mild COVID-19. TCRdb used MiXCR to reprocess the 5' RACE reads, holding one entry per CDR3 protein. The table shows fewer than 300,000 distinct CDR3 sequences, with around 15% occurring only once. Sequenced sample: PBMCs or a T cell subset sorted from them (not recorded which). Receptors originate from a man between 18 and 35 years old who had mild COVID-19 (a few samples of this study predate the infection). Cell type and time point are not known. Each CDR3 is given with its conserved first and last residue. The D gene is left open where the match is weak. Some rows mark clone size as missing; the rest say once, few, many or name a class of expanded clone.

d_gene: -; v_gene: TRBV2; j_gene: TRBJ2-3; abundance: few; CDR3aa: CASDQAGDTQYF; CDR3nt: TGTGCCAGCGACCAGGCTGGAGATACGCAGTATTTT
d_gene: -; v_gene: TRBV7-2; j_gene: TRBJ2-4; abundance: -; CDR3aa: CASTSTGNIQYF; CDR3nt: TGTGCCAGCACCTCCACAGGGAACATTCAGTACTTC
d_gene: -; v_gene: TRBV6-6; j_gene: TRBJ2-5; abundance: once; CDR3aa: CASQDVAPQETQYF; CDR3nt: TGTGCCAGTCAGGACGTTGCTCCCCAAGAGACCCAGTACTTC
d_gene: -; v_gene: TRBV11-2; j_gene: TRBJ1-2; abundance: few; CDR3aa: CASSPGHNYGYTF; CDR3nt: TGTGCCAGCAGTCCAGGGCATAACTATGGCTACACCTTC
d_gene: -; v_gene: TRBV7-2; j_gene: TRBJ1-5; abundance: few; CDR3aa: CASSLLEGPQPQHF; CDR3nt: TGTGCCAGCAGCTTATTGGAGGGGCCTCAGCCCCAGCATTTT
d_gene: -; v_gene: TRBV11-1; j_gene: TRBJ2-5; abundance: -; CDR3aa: CASSPQAGQETQYF; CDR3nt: TGTGCCAGCAGCCCTCAAGCGGGTCAAGAGACCCAGTACTTC
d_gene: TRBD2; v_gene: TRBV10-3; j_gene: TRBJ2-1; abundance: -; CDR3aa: CAIRILGTGGPEQFF; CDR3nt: TGTGCCATCAGAATCCTGGGAACGGGGGGACCTGAGCAGTTCTTC
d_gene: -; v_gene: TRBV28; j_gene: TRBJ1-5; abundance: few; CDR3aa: CASSLFGKVDQPQHF; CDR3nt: TGTGCCAGCAGTTTATTCGGGAAAGTGGATCAGCCCCAGCATTTT
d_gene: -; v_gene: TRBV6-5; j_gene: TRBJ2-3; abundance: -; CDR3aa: CASSYDKWEDTQYF; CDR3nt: TGTGCCAGCAGTTACGACAAGTGGGAAGATACGCAGTATTTT
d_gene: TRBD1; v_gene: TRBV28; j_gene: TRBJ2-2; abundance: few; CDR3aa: CASTGQGTGELFF; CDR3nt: TGTGCCAGCACCGGACAGGGAACCGGGGAGCTGTTTTTT
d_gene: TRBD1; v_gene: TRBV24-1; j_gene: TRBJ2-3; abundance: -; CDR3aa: CATSDLPLRRDSRSGTQYF; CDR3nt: TGTGCCACCAGTGATTTACCCCTCCGACGGGACAGCCGCTCGGGTACGCAGTATTTT
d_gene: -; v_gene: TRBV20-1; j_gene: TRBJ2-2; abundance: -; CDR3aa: CSARSLGATGELFF; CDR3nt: TGCAGTGCTAGATCACTAGGGGCCACCGGGGAGCTGTTTTTT
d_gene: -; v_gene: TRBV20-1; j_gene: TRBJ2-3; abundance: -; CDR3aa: CSARPTTSNTQYF; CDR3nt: TGCAGTGCTAGACCTACGACTAGTAATACGCAGTATTTT
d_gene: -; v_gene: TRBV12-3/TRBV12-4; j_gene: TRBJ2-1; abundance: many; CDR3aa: CASSPRSPGNEQFF; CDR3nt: TGTGCCAGCAGTCCCCGCTCCCCAGGGAATGAGCAGTTCTTC
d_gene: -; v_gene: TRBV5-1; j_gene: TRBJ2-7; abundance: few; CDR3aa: CASSVSGYHEQYF; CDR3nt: TGCGCCAGCAGCGTTTCAGGGTACCACGAGCAGTACTTC
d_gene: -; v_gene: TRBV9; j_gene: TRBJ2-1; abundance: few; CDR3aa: CASSVELPGEQFF; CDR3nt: TGTGCCAGCAGCGTGGAGCTGCCAGGGGAGCAGTTCTTC
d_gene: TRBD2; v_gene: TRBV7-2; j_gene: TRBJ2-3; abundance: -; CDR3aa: CASSFAPGGVTDTQYF; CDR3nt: TGTGCCAGCAGCTTCGCACCGGGGGGGGTCACAGATACGCAGTATTTT
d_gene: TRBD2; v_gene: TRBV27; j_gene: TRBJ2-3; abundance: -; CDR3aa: CASNRLADTDTQYF; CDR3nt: TGTGCCAGCAATAGACTAGCGGACACAGATACGCAGTATTTT
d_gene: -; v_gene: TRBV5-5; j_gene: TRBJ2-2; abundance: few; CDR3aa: CASSLAQASNTGELFF; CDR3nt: TGTGCCAGCAGCTTGGCACAGGCTTCGAACACCGGGGAGCTGTTTTTT
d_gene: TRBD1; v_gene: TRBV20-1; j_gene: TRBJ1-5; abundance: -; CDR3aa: CSARSGQINQPQHF; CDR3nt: TGCAGTGCTCGCTCGGGACAGATCAATCAGCCCCAGCATTTT
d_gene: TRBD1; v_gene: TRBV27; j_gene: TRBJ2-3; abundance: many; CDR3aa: CASSGRTGAPVTDTQYF; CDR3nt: TGTGCCAGCAGTGGAAGGACAGGGGCACCTGTCACAGATACGCAGTATTTT
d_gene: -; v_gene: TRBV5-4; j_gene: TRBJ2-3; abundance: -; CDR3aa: CASSPRQAADTQYF; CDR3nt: TGTGCCAGCAGTCCTCGGCAGGCAGCGGATACGCAGTATTTT